The rows below give T cell receptor beta chains drawn from one sample of a study of CD8 T cells in ankylosing spondylitis. TCRdb called the 5' RACE reads again in MiXCR, with one record for every CDR3 protein. The sample yields under 200,000 distinct CDR3 sequences, approximately 13% seen once. Sequencing used blood, either unsorted or a sorted T cell fraction (not recorded which). Receptors were obtained from a female donor with ankylosing spondylitis or in good health (not recorded which). The CDR3 runs from the conserved cysteine through the conserved F or W. Fields, in order: D gene, clone size, J gene, V gene, CDR3 protein, CDR3 DNA. The D gene is left open where the match is weak. Size is omitted from some rows. Given values are once, few, many or a class for expanded clones.

>.|.|TRBJ1-1|TRBV12-3/TRBV12-4
CASTRRDVRLNTEAFF
TGTGCCAGCACCCGAAGGGACGTGAGGTTGAACACTGAAGCTTTCTTT
>TRBD1|many|TRBJ2-2|TRBV24-1
CATSETTRGSATGELFF
TGTGCCACCAGTGAAACTACCAGGGGGTCGGCCACCGGGGAGCTGTTTTTT
>TRBD1|many|TRBJ2-4|TRBV5-1
CASSSGTGKNIQYF
TGCGCCAGCAGTTCCGGGACAGGTAAAAACATTCAGTACTTC
>.|many|TRBJ1-1|TRBV20-1
CSASTGYTEAFF
TGCAGTGCTAGCACAGGGTACACTGAAGCTTTCTTT
>.|many|TRBJ2-3|TRBV5-1
CASNKLGWDTQYF
TGCGCCAGCAATAAGCTGGGATGGGATACGCAGTATTTT
>.|many|TRBJ2-5|TRBV20-1
CSAEGRYKETQYF
TGCAGTGCTGAGGGACGCTACAAAGAGACCCAGTACTTC
>.|few|TRBJ1-2|TRBV7-2
CASTLGTYYGYTF
TGTGCCAGCACCTTGGGGACTTACTATGGCTACACCTTC
>TRBD1|many|TRBJ1-3|TRBV20-1
CSARDDRGDGNTIYF
TGCAGTGCTAGGGACGACAGGGGAGATGGAAACACCATATATTTT
>.|many|TRBJ2-3|TRBV5-1
CASSLAIPDTQYF
TGCGCCAGCAGCCTCGCCATCCCAGATACGCAGTATTTT
>TRBD1|many|TRBJ1-2|TRBV12-3/TRBV12-4
CASSSRTGSGYTF
TGTGCCAGCAGTTCACGGACAGGGAGTGGCTACACCTTC
>.|many|TRBJ2-3|TRBV9
CASSASSVPADTQYF
TGTGCCAGCAGCGCCTCTAGCGTCCCTGCAGATACGCAGTATTTT
>TRBD1|few|TRBJ2-7|TRBV7-2
CASSLGFVGQEYEQYF
TGTGCCAGCAGCTTAGGTTTTGTGGGACAGGAGTACGAGCAGTACTTC
>.|many|TRBJ1-5|TRBV12-3/TRBV12-4
CASSPDSISLSNQPQHF
TGTGCCAGCAGTCCTGACAGTATATCTCTTAGCAATCAGCCCCAGCATTTT
>.|.|TRBJ2-3|TRBV7-2
CVSSFASSDTQYF
TGTGTCAGCAGCTTCGCTAGTTCAGATACGCAGTATTTT